Each of the 23 T cell receptor beta chains below was sequenced from the same sample in a study of T cells in Graves' hyperthyroidism and ophthalmopathy. RNA transcripts yielded amplified TCR beta CDR3 regions. With the HTBI primer set, the TCR CDR3 went through a first round of RT-PCR. MiXCR was run by TCRdb on the multiplex PCR reads, yielding one entry per CDR3 protein. The sample has a few hundred thousand distinct CDR3 sequences, 12% to 15% seen once. The specimen was blood. The receptor source for this set is a woman aged 60-75 years with Graves' ophthalmopathy.

The CDR3 bases are TGCAGTACCAACGGACAGGGGGGATCCTACGAGCAGTACTTC. Translating gives CSTNGQGGSYEQYF. This rearrangement joins TRBV20-1 to TRBJ2-7; TRBD1 matches at 10 bases. Germline V CDR1 and CDR2: DFQATT, SNEGSKA (reference sequence). The V segment lost 8 bases and the J segment 1 base; nucleotides outside the gene matches: 8. The CDR3 has 14 amino acids.

This sequence joins TRBV12-5 and TRBJ2-1; a weak D match, TRBD2 (6 bases). V lost 5 bases, J lost 9 bases, and 23 bases lay in between. CDR1 LGHNT and CDR2 FRNRAP come from the germline V gene. The CDR3 totals 16 residues. Written as DNA, the CDR3 is TGTGCTAGTGGTATAAATCCTAGCGTCGAACCGGCTGAGCAGTTCTTC. Encoded protein: CASGINPSVEPAEQFF.

The chain joins TRBV7-8 to TRBJ2-7; perhaps TRBD1 as D (5 bases). Deletions cut 1 base from V and 0 bases from J, with 13 bases between. Germline V CDR1 and CDR2: SGHVS, FQNEAQ. The CDR3 length is 16 residues. The CDR3 loop reads CASSLEDRAYSYEQYF. Written as DNA, the CDR3 is TGTGCCAGCAGCTTAGAAGACAGAGCATACTCCTACGAGCAGTACTTC.

This clonotype appeared many times. V is TRBV28 and J is TRBJ2-7, with TRBD2 identical over 14 bases. CDR3 length: 18 amino acids. CDR1 is MDHEN, CDR2 SYDVKM, per germline. V was clipped by 5 bases and J by 5 bases; unmatched bases: 14. CDR3 sequence reads: CASSPPGVGTSGSNEQYF. The CDR3 DNA follows: TGTGCCAGCAGTCCCCCGGGTGTTGGGACTAGCGGGAGCAACGAGCAGTACTTC.

As regards this clonotype: This may come from a read error, since a much larger clone is one base off. The chain recombines TRBV20-1 with TRBJ2-3; tentative D call: TRBD2 (5 bases). In germline, CDR1 is DFQATT, CDR2 SNEGSKA (reference sequence). Trimming removed 7 bases from V and 0 bases from J, with 11 bases in between. The CDR3 contains 13 residues. The CDR3 region is CSGNSVSTDTQYF. The CDR3 DNA is TGCAGTGGGAATAGCGTTAGCACAGATACGCAGTATTTT.

This clonotype was counted only a few times. The J gene is TRBJ2-2, the V gene TRBV5-1; 7 bases map to TRBD2. Losses at the gene ends were 0 bases for V and 3 bases for J; bases not matched to a gene: 2. The length of the CDR3 is 15 residues. The germline V gene encodes CDR1 SGHRS and CDR2 YFSETQ. The CDR3 nucleotides are TGCGCCAGCAGCTTGGGCGGGAGTTACACCGGGGAGCTGTTTTTT. Residues: CASSLGGSYTGELFF.

V usage is TRBV15 and J usage is TRBJ2-2; D may be TRBD2 (6 bases). Looked up from germline, CDR1 is LNHNV and CDR2 is YYDKDF (reference sequence). The V end lost 8 bases, the J end lost 7 bases, and 14 bases lay between the germline ends. The CDR3 length is 13 residues. The CDR3 spells CATGGMRSGELFF. In DNA form, the CDR3 reads TGTGCCACCGGCGGGATGAGAAGCGGGGAGCTGTTTTTT. The full variable domain, its missing parts supplied by reference TRBV15 and TRBJ2-2, is DAMVIQNPRYQVTQFGKPVTLSCSQTLNHNVMYWYQQKSSQAPKLLFHYYDKDFNNEADTPDNFQSRRPNTSFCFLDIRSPGLGDTAMYLCATGGMRSGELFFGEGSRLTVL.

This clonotype was detected only a few times. V and J are TRBV6-2 or TRBV6-3 and TRBJ1-2; 7 bases fit TRBD1. Germline loops: CDR1 MNHEY, CDR2 SVGEGT. The CDR3 spans 15 residues. After removal of 2 bases from V and 6 bases from J, the junction contained 9 bases not matched to a gene. The CDR3 loop is CASSYARGRENGYTF. DNA for the CDR3: TGTGCCAGCAGTTACGCGAGGGGGCGCGAAAATGGCTACACCTTC.

This clonotype was seen a few times. The rearrangement links TRBV5-1 to TRBJ2-1; weak D call: TRBD2 (5 bases). Germline V lookup: CDR1 SGHRS, CDR2 YFSETQ. The CDR3 runs 15 residues. V gave up 4 bases and J gave up 2 bases, with 13 bases separating them. CDR3 nucleotide sequence: TGCGCCAGCAGCGATCCTACTAGGCCCTACAATGAGCAGTTCTTC. Protein sequence: CASSDPTRPYNEQFF.

This rearrangement joins TRBV6-1 to TRBJ1-2, with D possibly being TRBD1 (6 bases). The length of the CDR3 is 13 residues. The germline V gene encodes CDR1 MNHNS and CDR2 SASEGT. With 7 bases removed from V and 6 bases from J, the gap between germline ends came to 15 bases. The DNA of the CDR3 is TGTGCCAGCAACCGTCAGGGGTTGGATGGCTACACCTTC. Residues: CASNRQGLDGYTF.

This clonotype was seen a handful of times. V gene TRBV7-2 combines with J gene TRBJ2-6, with TRBD2 as a possible D gene (6 bases). This CDR3 contains 15 residues. CDR1 and CDR2 from the germline V gene are SGHTA and FQGNSA. Trimming pared 5 bases from V and 0 bases from J, leaving 8 bases between. The DNA of the CDR3 is TGTGCCAGCAGCCGCGGGAACTCTGGGGCCAACGTCCTGACTTTC. Its protein product is CASSRGNSGANVLTF. Based on the CDR3 plus reference TRBV7-2 and TRBJ2-6, the full variable domain is GAGVSQSPSNKVTEKGKDVELRCDPISGHTALYWYRQSLGQGLEFLIYFQGNSAPDKSGLPSDRFSAERTGGSVSTLTIQRTQQEDSAVYLCASSRGNSGANVLTFGAGSRLTVL.

The sample holds many counts of this clonotype. The chain couples TRBV28 to TRBJ1-2, with 7 nucleotides matching TRBD1. CDR3 length equals 15 residues. Losses at the gene ends were 7 bases for V and 2 bases for J; bases not matched to a gene: 10. The V gene's germline CDR1 is MDHEN and CDR2 SYDVKM. The CDR3 region is CASKRRGGTNYGYTF. DNA for the CDR3: TGTGCCAGCAAACGCAGGGGGGGGACCAACTATGGCTACACCTTC.

The chain uses TRBV5-1 and TRBJ2-7; no clear D. This CDR3 is 13 amino acids long. Germline loops: CDR1 SGHRS, CDR2 YFSETQ. Deletions cut 6 bases from V and 0 bases from J, with 10 bases between. In nucleotides, the CDR3 is TGCGCCAGCACCGCGGAGACCTCCTACGAGCAGTACTTC. Translating it yields CASTAETSYEQYF.

V gene TRBV12-3 or TRBV12-4 combines with J gene TRBJ2-1; 14 bases fit TRBD2. CDR3 length: 15 amino acids. V dropped 6 bases and J dropped 10; count of bases not matched to a gene: 8. The CDR3 region has the DNA TGTGCCAGCAGCTCCGGGACTAGCGGGAGTAGCGAGCAGTTCTTC. It translates to CASSSGTSGSSEQFF.

This clonotype was seen repeatedly, ten times or more. The gene calls are TRBV7-2 and TRBJ1-1; 7 nucleotides line up with TRBD1. This CDR3 contains 13 residues. Looked up from germline, CDR1 is SGHTA and CDR2 is FQGNSA. J was trimmed by 4 bases and V by 5 bases; bases with no gene match: 4. The CDR3 protein is CASSKQGSTEAFF. For the CDR3, the DNA is TGTGCCAGCAGCAAACAGGGGTCCACTGAAGCTTTCTTT.

Ten or more counts support this clonotype. The chain combines TRBV28 with TRBJ1-1; 8 bases line up with TRBD1. Losses at the gene ends were 6 bases for V and 12 bases for J; bases not matched to a gene: 6. This CDR3 has 11 amino acids. CDR1 is MDHEN, CDR2 SYDVKM, per germline. The CDR3 DNA sequence: TGTGCCAGCAGCGAAGACAGGGGTACTTTCTTT. This encodes CASSEDRGTFF.

Ten or more counts support this clonotype. This rearrangement joins TRBV14 to TRBJ1-1; possibly TRBD1 for D (6 bases). Trimming pared 0 bases from V and 3 bases from J, leaving 11 bases between. This CDR3 comprises 15 residues. Looked up from germline, CDR1 is SGHDN and CDR2 is FVKESK. CDR3 nucleotide sequence: TGTGCCAGCAGCCAAGAATGGGGGCTCGACACTGAAGCTTTCTTT. Its translation: CASSQEWGLDTEAFF.

The sample holds many counts of this clonotype. This chain connects TRBV3-1 to TRBJ2-7, with 11 nucleotides matching TRBD2. This CDR3 region has 15 residues. Unmatched junction bases numbered 6, after V lost 4 bases and J lost 4 bases. CDR1 and CDR2 from the germline V gene are LGHDT and YNNKEL (reference sequence). DNA for the CDR3: TGTGCCAGCAGCCCGACTAGCGGGATTTTATACGAGCAGTACTTC. Translated: CASSPTSGILYEQYF.

This clonotype showed up many times. The J gene is TRBJ2-3, the V gene TRBV28; a weak D match, TRBD2 (6 bases). The CDR3 runs to 16 residues. Trimming pared 3 bases from V and 2 bases from J, leaving 15 bases between. Looked up from germline, CDR1 is MDHEN and CDR2 is SYDVKM. CDR3 residues: CASSFPVGGITDTQYF. The DNA for the CDR3 is TGTGCCAGCAGTTTTCCCGTGGGGGGAATCACAGATACGCAGTATTTT.

This clonotype has at least ten counts. The chain links TRBV5-1 to TRBJ1-5; D may be TRBD1 (5 bases). The CDR3 length is 14 residues. Germline V gene lookup returns CDR1 SGHRS and CDR2 YFSETQ. Trimming removed 4 bases from V and 0 bases from J, with 8 bases in between. The DNA for the CDR3 is TGCGCCAGCAGCCTAGACAGTAGCAATCAGCCCCAGCATTTT. This encodes CASSLDSSNQPQHF.

This clonotype was counted many times. The CDR3 sequence: CASSLAGGHTEAFF. The CDR3, as DNA: TGCGCCAGCAGCTTAGCAGGGGGCCACACTGAAGCTTTCTTT. The gene calls are TRBV5-1 and TRBJ1-1, with 8 bases matching TRBD1. CDR1 and CDR2 (germline): SGHRS, YFSETQ. V lost 2 bases, J lost 3 bases, and 3 bases stayed unmatched. The length of the CDR3 is 14 residues. The full variable domain, in which reference TRBV5-1 and TRBJ1-1 provide the parts outside the CDR3, is KAGVTQTPRYLIKTRGQQVTLSCSPISGHRSVSWYQQTPGQGLQFLFEYFSETQRNKGNFPGRFSGRQFSNSRSEMNVSTLELGDSALYLCASSLAGGHTEAFFGQGTRLTVV.

This clonotype was counted many times. V usage is TRBV11-2 and J usage is TRBJ2-2; D remains unclear. Trimming stripped 0 bases from V and 4 bases from J, with 6 bases between. The CDR3 is 14 residues long. Germline V lookup: CDR1 SGHAT, CDR2 FQNNGV. CDR3 sequence: CASSLDQLTGELFF. In nucleotides, the CDR3 is TGTGCCAGCAGCTTAGATCAGCTCACCGGGGAGCTGTTTTTT. The full variable domain, in which reference TRBV11-2 and TRBJ2-2 provide the parts outside the CDR3, is EAGVAQSPRYKIIEKRQSVAFWCNPISGHATLYWYQQILGQGPKLLIQFQNNGVVDDSQLPKDRFSAERLKGVDSTLKIQPAKLEDSAVYLCASSLDQLTGELFFGEGSRLTVL.

This clonotype was picked up many times. The gene calls are TRBV15 and TRBJ2-5, with unresolved D. The ends were cut back, 3 bases at V and 4 bases at J, with 9 bases in the middle. The CDR3 sequence is 13 residues long. Germline lookup yields CDR1 LNHNV and CDR2 YYDKDF (reference sequence). CDR3 loop: CATSRELGETQYF. The CDR3 bases are TGTGCCACCAGCAGGGAGCTGGGAGAGACCCAGTACTTC.